Listed below are T cell receptor beta chains from one sample, sequenced in a study of blood T cells in healthy people across ages. TCRdb re-called the 5' RACE reads through MiXCR, storing one row per CDR3 protein. Of 700,000 to 1,000,000 distinct CDR3 sequences in the sample, approximately 48% are singletons; the top ten hold around 21%. Sequenced material: blood. The receptors shown here come from a man aged 55 to 70 in good health. Each CDR3 is given with its conserved first and last residue. A D gene is named only where the DNA matches it firmly. Clone size, where shown, is once, few, many, or a class for clones that have expanded.

>-|TRBV6-2/TRBV6-3|TRBJ1-2|-
CASSLASRNGYTF
TGTGCCAGCAGTTTAGCTTCGAGAAATGGCTACACCTTC
>few|TRBV7-2|TRBJ2-7|-
CASSLAVNYEQYF
TGTGCCAGCAGTTTAGCGGTTAACTACGAGCAGTACTTC
>-|TRBV5-1|TRBJ2-7|TRBD1
CASSYGQGARNEQYF
TGCGCCAGCAGTTACGGACAGGGGGCGCGAAACGAGCAGTACTTC
>-|TRBV6-2/TRBV6-3|TRBJ2-5|-
CASSSPFQETQYF
TGTGCCAGCAGCTCGCCCTTCCAAGAGACCCAGTACTTC
>few|TRBV7-2|TRBJ1-1|-
CASSPQGTNTEAFF
TGTGCCAGCAGCCCCCAGGGGACGAATACTGAAGCTTTCTTT
>-|TRBV20-1|TRBJ2-7|-
CSARTGASYEQYF
TGCAGTGCTAGAACCGGGGCCTCCTACGAGCAGTACTTC
>few|TRBV20-1|TRBJ2-5|TRBD1
CSATTGTGENEYF
TGCAGTGCTACCACCGGGACAGGAGAAAACGAGTACTTC
>-|TRBV21-1|TRBJ2-3|-
CASSKVELAGGSDTQYF
TGTGCCAGCAGCAAAGTGGAACTAGCGGGAGGTTCAGATACGCAGTATTTT
>few|TRBV14|TRBJ2-5|TRBD1
CASSSKRDRVQETQYF
TGTGCCAGCAGTTCTAAACGGGACAGGGTTCAGGAGACCCAGTACTTC
>-|TRBV4-1|TRBJ2-5|TRBD2
CASSQDRGGKGGETQYF
TGCGCCAGCAGCCAAGATCGGGGGGGGAAGGGGGGAGAGACCCAGTACTTC
>-|TRBV4-3|TRBJ2-7|TRBD1
CASSRDRALTYEQYF
TGCGCCAGCAGCCGGGACAGGGCCTTAACCTACGAGCAGTACTTC
>-|TRBV4-3|TRBJ1-1|-
CASSQDWALGGTEAFF
TGCGCCAGCAGCCAAGATTGGGCCCTGGGAGGCACTGAAGCTTTCTTT
>-|TRBV18|TRBJ1-4|-
CASSQGVGGEEKLFF
TGTGCCAGCTCACAGGGAGTTGGAGGCGAAGAAAAACTGTTTTTT
>few|TRBV18|TRBJ2-1|-
CASAAPGTSYNEQFF
TGTGCCAGCGCCGCTCCCGGGACAAGCTACAATGAGCAGTTCTTC
>-|TRBV7-3|TRBJ2-3|TRBD2
CASSLIGTGTSGAADTQYF
TGTGCCAGCAGCTTAATTGGGACAGGGACTAGCGGGGCCGCAGATACGCAGTATTTT
>-|TRBV10-2|TRBJ1-1|-
CASRPPGDKTEAFF
TGCGCCAGCAGACCCCCGGGGGATAAAACTGAAGCTTTCTTT
>-|TRBV28|TRBJ1-6|-
CASSSERGGTSPLHF
TGTGCCAGCAGCTCCGAGAGGGGCGGTACTTCACCCCTCCACTTT
>-|TRBV7-2|TRBJ2-1|TRBD2
CASSLAFYAGTSVLQFF
TGTGCCAGCAGCTTAGCCTTCTACGCCGGGACTAGTGTCCTGCAGTTCTTC